This TCR beta chain was observed in a study of T cell changes during pregnancy in multiple sclerosis. The CDR3 extends over 13 amino acids. The ends lost 4 bases at V and 9 bases at J; junction bases unmatched: 4. Germline V CDR1 and CDR2: SGHTA, FQGNSA. Assay: immunoSEQ multiplex PCR; the TCRdb copy retains only in-frame clones and omits some. Among 55,000 to 80,000 clones listed, roughly 90% were seen once. This chain connects TRBV7-2 to TRBJ2-1; 9 nucleotides align to TRBD2. The starting material was peripheral blood, obtained after pregnancy. The TCR originated in a female donor in good health, enrolled as a control in a pregnancy study. The CDR3 nucleotides read TGTGCCAGCAGCTCCGGGACTAGCACTGAGCAGTTCTTC. Its protein is CASSSGTSTEQFF.